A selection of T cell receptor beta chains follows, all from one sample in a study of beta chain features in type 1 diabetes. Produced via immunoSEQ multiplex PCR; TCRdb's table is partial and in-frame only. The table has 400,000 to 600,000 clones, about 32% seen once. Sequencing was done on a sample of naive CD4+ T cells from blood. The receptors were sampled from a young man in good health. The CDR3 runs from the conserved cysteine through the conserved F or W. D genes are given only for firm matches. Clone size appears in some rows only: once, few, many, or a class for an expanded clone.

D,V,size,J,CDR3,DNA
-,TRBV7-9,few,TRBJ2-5,CASSFGPGETQYF,TGTGCCAGCAGCTTTGGCCCTGGGGAGACCCAGTACTTC
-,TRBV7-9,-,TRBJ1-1,CASSLQQGSTEAFF,TGTGCCAGCAGCCTCCAACAGGGAAGCACTGAAGCTTTCTTT
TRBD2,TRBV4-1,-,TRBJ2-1,CASSPQGSGRVNEQFF,TGCGCCAGCAGCCCCCAGGGGAGCGGGAGGGTGAATGAGCAGTTCTTC
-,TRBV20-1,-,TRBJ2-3,CSARGRDTQYF,TGCAGTGCTAGAGGGAGAGATACGCAGTATTTT
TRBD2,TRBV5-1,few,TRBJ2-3,CASSLEASGFTDTQYF,TGCGCCAGCAGCTTGGAAGCTAGCGGGTTCACAGATACGCAGTATTTT
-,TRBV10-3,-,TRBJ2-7,CATSDKGEQYF,TGTGCCACCAGTGACAAGGGCGAGCAGTACTTC
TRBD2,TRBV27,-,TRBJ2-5,CASSQGGRVTQYF,TGTGCCAGCAGTCAGGGAGGGCGTGTGACCCAGTACTTC
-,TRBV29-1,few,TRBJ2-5,CSVELPQETQYF,TGCAGCGTTGAACTACCACAAGAGACCCAGTACTTC
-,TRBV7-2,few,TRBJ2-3,CASSLALSGTDTQYF,TGTGCCAGCAGCTTAGCTTTAAGCGGGACAGATACGCAGTATTTT
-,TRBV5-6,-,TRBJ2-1,CASSLWSLANEQFF,TGTGCCAGCAGCTTGTGGAGCCTCGCCAATGAGCAGTTCTTC
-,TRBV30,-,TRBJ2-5,CAWRPGQGGRETQYF,TGTGCCTGGAGGCCGGGTCAGGGTGGCCGAGAGACCCAGTACTTC
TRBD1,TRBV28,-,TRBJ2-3,CASSDRQGPSTDTQYF,TGTGCCAGCAGTGACCGACAGGGGCCCAGCACAGATACGCAGTATTTT
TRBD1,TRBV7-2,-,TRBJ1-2,CASGRQGRYTF,TGTGCCAGCGGGAGACAGGGGCGCTACACCTTC
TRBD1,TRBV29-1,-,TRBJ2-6,CSVPTGGTSSGANVLTF,TGCAGCGTTCCGACAGGGGGTACAAGCTCTGGGGCCAACGTCCTGACTTTC
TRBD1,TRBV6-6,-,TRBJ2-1,CASSYVDRGLGEQFF,TGTGCCAGCAGTTACGTGGACAGGGGGTTGGGTGAGCAGTTCTTC
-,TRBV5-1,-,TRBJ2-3,CASSYDRSTDTQYF,TGCGCCAGCAGCTATGACAGAAGCACAGATACGCAGTATTTT
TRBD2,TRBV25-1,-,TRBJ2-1,CASSDAGGPGYNEQFF,TGTGCCAGCAGTGATGCGGGAGGGCCGGGTTACAATGAGCAGTTCTTC
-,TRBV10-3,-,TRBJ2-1,CAITDGYNEQFF,TGTGCCATCACCGACGGTTACAATGAGCAGTTCTTC
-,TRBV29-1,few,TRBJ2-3,CSVGQLVLADTQYF,TGCAGCGTTGGGCAACTAGTTCTCGCAGATACGCAGTATTTT
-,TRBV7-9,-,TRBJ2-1,CASSFVGVSYNEQFF,TGTGCCAGCAGCTTCGTGGGCGTTAGCTACAATGAGCAGTTCTTC
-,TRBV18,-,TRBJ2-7,CASSSWATYEQYF,TGTGCCAGCTCATCATGGGCCACCTACGAGCAGTACTTC
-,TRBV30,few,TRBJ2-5,CAWSLGRETQYF,TGTGCCTGGAGTTTAGGGAGGGAGACCCAGTACTTC
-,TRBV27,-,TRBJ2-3,CASKRVGGNTQYF,TGTGCCAGCAAAAGAGTGGGCGGGAATACGCAGTATTTT
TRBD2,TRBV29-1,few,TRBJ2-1,CSVDSVAGYGGNEQFF,TGCAGCGTTGATTCGGTAGCGGGATACGGGGGCAATGAGCAGTTCTTC
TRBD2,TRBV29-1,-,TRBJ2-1,CSLGVAGYNEQFF,TGCAGCTTGGGTGTAGCGGGATACAATGAGCAGTTCTTC
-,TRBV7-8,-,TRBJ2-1,CASSWDRGRANEQFF,TGTGCCAGCAGCTGGGATAGGGGGAGGGCCAATGAGCAGTTCTTC
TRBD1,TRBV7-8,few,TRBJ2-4,CASSLVWDRVAKNIQYF,TGTGCCAGCAGCTTAGTTTGGGACAGGGTAGCCAAAAACATTCAGTACTTC
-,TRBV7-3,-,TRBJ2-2,CASSLIVANTGELFF,TGTGCCAGCAGCTTAATAGTCGCGAACACCGGGGAGCTGTTTTTT
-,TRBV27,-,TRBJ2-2,CASSRWVTGELFF,TGTGCCAGCAGTCGGTGGGTGACCGGGGAGCTGTTTTTT
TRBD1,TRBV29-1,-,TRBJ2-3,CSVQQGNTDTQYF,TGCAGCGTTCAACAGGGGAACACAGATACGCAGTATTTT
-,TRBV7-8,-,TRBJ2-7,CASSLATPRYEQYF,TGTGCCAGCAGCTTAGCGACCCCTCGATACGAGCAGTACTTC
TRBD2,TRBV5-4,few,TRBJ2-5,CASSLGAGVGETQYF,TGTGCCAGCAGCTTGGGAGCGGGAGTAGGAGAGACCCAGTACTTC
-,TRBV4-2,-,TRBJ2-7,CASSQDSRGEQYF,TGTGCCAGCAGCCAAGATAGTAGAGGGGAGCAGTACTTC
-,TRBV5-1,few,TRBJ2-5,CASSPRGERQETQYF,TGCGCCAGCAGCCCTCGTGGGGAGCGGCAAGAGACCCAGTACTTC
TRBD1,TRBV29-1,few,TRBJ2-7,CSGAGQGYEQYF,TGCAGCGGCGCGGGACAGGGGTACGAGCAGTACTTC
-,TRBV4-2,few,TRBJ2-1,CASSQDVGPGNNEQFF,TGTGCCAGCAGCCAAGATGTAGGACCTGGAAATAATGAGCAGTTCTTC
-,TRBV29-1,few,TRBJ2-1,CSVGRGRFVEQFF,TGCAGCGTTGGCCGGGGTCGGTTTGTTGAGCAGTTCTTC
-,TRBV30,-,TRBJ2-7,CAWSNSFDGSPYEQYF,TGTGCCTGGAGCAACTCGTTCGACGGGAGCCCCTACGAGCAGTACTTC
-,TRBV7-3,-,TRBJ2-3,CASSLMAEQGTQYF,TGTGCCAGCAGCTTAATGGCCGAACAAGGAACCCAGTATTTT
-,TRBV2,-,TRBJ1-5,CASSDRRAGQPQHF,TGTGCCAGCAGTGACAGGAGAGCTGGGCAGCCCCAGCATTTT
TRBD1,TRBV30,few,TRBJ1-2,CAWSLQRGQGTYGYTF,TGTGCCTGGAGTCTCCAACGAGGACAGGGGACCTATGGCTACACCTTC
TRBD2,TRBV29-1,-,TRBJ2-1,CSFRLAGGPGNEQFF,TGCAGCTTTAGACTAGCGGGAGGGCCAGGAAATGAGCAGTTCTTC
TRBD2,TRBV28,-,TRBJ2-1,CASSSKPGLAVYYNEQFF,TGTGCCAGCAGTTCCAAGCCCGGACTAGCGGTCTATTACAATGAGCAGTTCTTC
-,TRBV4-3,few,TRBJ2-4,CASSREGQENIQYF,TGCGCCAGCAGCAGAGAGGGGCAGGAAAACATTCAGTACTTC
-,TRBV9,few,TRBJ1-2,CASSVDLSRPYGYTF,TGTGCCAGCAGCGTAGACCTGTCTAGGCCCTATGGCTACACCTTC
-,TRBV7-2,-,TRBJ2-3,CASSYTDTQYF,TGTGCCAGCAGCTACACAGATACGCAGTATTTT
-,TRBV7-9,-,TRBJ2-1,CASSLGEFAEQFF,TGTGCCAGCAGCTTAGGGGAGTTCGCTGAGCAGTTCTTC
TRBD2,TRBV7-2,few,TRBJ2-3,CASSSRLAGSDTQYF,TGTGCCAGCAGCTCTCGACTAGCGGGTTCAGATACGCAGTATTTT
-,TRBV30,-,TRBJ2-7,CAWSGGGHPSYEQYF,TGTGCCTGGAGTGGAGGTGGACACCCGTCCTACGAGCAGTACTTC
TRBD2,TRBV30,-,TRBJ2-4,CAWSVPSGGNIQYF,TGTGCCTGGAGTGTACCCAGCGGGGGAAACATTCAGTACTTC
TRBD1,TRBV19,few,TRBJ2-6,CASSNRGPSSGANVLTF,TGTGCCAGTAGTAACAGGGGCCCCAGCTCTGGGGCCAACGTCCTGACTTTC
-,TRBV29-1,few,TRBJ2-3,CSVEDWGGPDTQYF,TGCAGCGTTGAAGATTGGGGGGGCCCAGATACGCAGTATTTT
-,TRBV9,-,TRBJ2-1,CASSPGGSSYNEQFF,TGTGCCAGCAGCCCCGGGGGTAGCAGCTACAATGAGCAGTTCTTC
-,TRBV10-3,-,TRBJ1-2,CAIGAGLGVYGYTF,TGTGCCATCGGAGCCGGGTTAGGGGTCTATGGCTACACCTTC
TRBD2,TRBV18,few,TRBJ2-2,CASSPPSGGTGELFF,TGTGCCAGCTCACCGCCCAGCGGGGGAACCGGGGAGCTGTTTTTT
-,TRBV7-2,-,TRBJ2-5,CASSSGGAPETQYF,TGTGCCAGCAGCTCGGGGGGCGCGCCAGAGACCCAGTACTTC
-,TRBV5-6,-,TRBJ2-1,CASSVPAGVNEQFF,TGTGCCAGCAGCGTTCCGGCAGGGGTCAATGAGCAGTTCTTC
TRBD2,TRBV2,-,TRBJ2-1,CASHLAETYNEQFF,TGTGCCAGTCACCTAGCGGAAACCTACAATGAGCAGTTCTTC
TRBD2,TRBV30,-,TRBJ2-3,CAWSRLAGGTDTQYF,TGTGCCTGGAGTCGGCTAGCGGGAGGGACAGATACGCAGTATTTT